This TCR beta chain was profiled in a study of identical twins (TCRdb year 2016). Regarding the complete study: TCR alpha and beta repertoires from monozygotic twins, unrelated adults of various ages and cord blood were deep-sequenced to test whether fetal clonotypes persist. To rule out contamination, the twin experiments were replicated at different times with different library preparation protocols. What the authors observed across the whole study: Abundant cord blood beta clonotypes had fewer insertions, young adult naive repertoires showed a similar but weaker trend, and memory repertoires showed no such trend. Because the same donors could not be followed over many years, the conclusions relied on cross-sectional statistical analysis. Out-of-frame TCR alpha sequences shared between twins showed an excess of low generation-probability sequences compared with coincidental sharing between unrelated individuals. Zero-insertion analyses could be partly confounded by invariant T cells such as MAIT and iNKT, though diverse VJ usage argued against such confounding for most clonotypes. Out-of-frame TCR alpha sharing in monozygotic twins was systematically underestimated by recombination models, whereas sharing between unrelated individuals was in agreement with the recombination models. The excess sharing between twins in beta out-of-frame sequences was weaker because fewer shared sequences reduced the signal-to-noise ratio.

Only healthy Caucasian donors were included. The twin cohort comprised three pairs of female monozygotic twins, all aged about 18 to 29 years. Peripheral blood mononuclear cells were the source from which RNA for the TCR libraries was isolated. CDR1 and CDR2 are drawn from the germline V gene (reference sequence): LNHNV, YYDKDF. V is clipped by 0 bases and J by 3 bases, and the sequence between their germline boundaries is 12 bases long. The CDR3 starts with the cysteine, ends with the phenylalanine, and has 15 residues. Only CDR3 DNA remains: 45 bases, in frame from the first base. Library generation was performed with 5' RACE. The reads were generated on an Illumina HiSeq 2000. A universal primer binding site was added through template switching, and the final cDNA carried a unique molecular identifier so that TCR cDNA molecules could be counted accurately. Specific primers in the conserved constant-segment region were used to synthesize first-strand cDNA for TCR alpha and beta chains. To control for contamination, every cDNA library carried two barcodes: a SMART-Mk sample barcode plus Illumina barcodes. TruSeq adapter sequences, together with Illumina sample barcodes, were added in two successive PCR steps. Sequencing of the TCR alpha and beta cDNA libraries was done on the Illumina HiSeq platform using custom primers. The authors' pipeline ran thus. Raw reads were processed with MiGEC to extract unique molecular identifiers, and MiXCR was used to determine CDR3 positions. Recombination models were inferred per individual with the repgenHMM and IGoR tools using an EM algorithm. The tcR package in R was used for shared clonotype analysis, with sharing normalized by the product of cloneset sizes. To study raw recombination free of thymic and clonal selection effects, out-of-frame nonproductive sequences were analyzed. TCRdb trimmed the raw reads at Q25, called clones with MiXCR and kept productive beta chains. Rows matching on CDR3 protein sequence are summarized as one entry with the most common DNA and genes. Clone size and V and J calls follow TCRdb, not the original study. The sample table contains 600,000 to 700,000 distinct CDR3 sequences; only one count was recorded for around 20% of them. Around 4.5% of the sample belongs to the ten largest clones.

About this clonotype itself: Its antigen specificity is not known. No much larger clonotype is one base removed from it; base qualities were not supplied.

These sequences were also reported in another study, on T cells expressing NK-cell markers. As noted in the second study: Under 10 donors provided sorted CD3+CD56+NKG2C+, CD3+CD56+NKG2C- and CD3+CD56-NKG2C+ T-cell subsets, whose TCR beta-chain repertoires were profiled. Among the eight sequenced donors, only one was HCMV-seronegative, while the other seven were HCMV-seropositive. In several experiments an anti-gammadeltaTCR antibody was added to restrict sorting to alphabetaTCR-expressing T cells. In several donors, the dominant CD3+CD56+NKG2C+ clonotypes were found to rank among the top 10 CD8+ clonotypes and to make up roughly 1.0-7.5% of CD8+ T cells. Those dominant clonotypes were again the most abundant among CD3+CD56-NKG2C+ cells in a few donors, at about 25-60.1%. Whether the expanded NKG2C-expressing T cell clones were specific for HCMV antigens remained unclear. Randomly selected healthy volunteers, three men and five women, were used as the eight sequenced donors. A commercial ELISA kit detecting HCMV-specific IgG in serum was used to determine HCMV serostatus. For over five donors, bulk peripheral blood T-cell repertoires were additionally sequenced from unsorted PBMC. MIGEC was used to demultiplex reads and group reads by UMI, and MiTCR was used to assemble and quantify clonotypes. To remove erroneous sequences, TCR cDNA sequences were retained only when supported by two or more reads. The tcR package was used for downstream repertoire analysis, with clonotypes matched between fractions based on CDR3 nucleotide sequence plus V segment. VDJmatch was used to annotate antigen specificity against VDJdb, with one amino acid substitution in CDR3 allowed.

The TCR comes from a woman between 18 and 29 years old in good health. The sequencing sample was made of PBMCs. The V and J segments used are TRBV15 and TRBJ2-7; the D gene lacks a confident call. The nucleotide sequence is given as TGTGCCACCAGCAGAGACCAGAATTCTAACTACGAGCAGTACTTC. Its protein is CATSRDQNSNYEQYF.